This entry is about one T cell receptor (beta chain). This sample was included in a study of glioma-infiltrating T cells after dendritic cell vaccination. V gave up 4 bases and J gave up 4 bases; unmatched junction bases: 3. The CDR3 is 13 residues long. The germline gives CDR1 KGHSH, CDR2 LQKENI. Repertoires were generated with immunoSEQ multiplex PCR, while TCRdb's copy carries only in-frame clones and drops some. The sample shows about 99,000 clones, approximately 80% of them seen only once. Time point defined: after dendritic cell vaccination, including at tumor progression/relapse. The chain carries TRBV18 and TRBJ1-1; 7 bases map to TRBD1. This sequence was found in a human donor with glioblastoma. Specimen: blood, collected after dendritic cell vaccination. CDR3 DNA sequence: TGTGCCAGCTCACTGACAGGGTCCACTGAAGCTTTCTTT. Protein: CASSLTGSTEAFF. The full variable domain, completed using reference TRBV18 and TRBJ1-1, is NAGVMQNPRHLVRRRGQEARLRCSPMKGHSHVYWYRQLPEEGLKFMVYLQKENIIDESGMPKERFSAEFPKEGPSILRIQQVVRGDSAAYFCASSLTGSTEAFFGQGTRLTVV.